This entry describes one T cell receptor beta chain. TCRdb recomputed calls from the 5' RACE reads with MiXCR, one row per CDR3 protein. The table records 1.5 million or so distinct CDR3 sequences, under 35% of them present only once. This sample is drawn from a study of identical twins. This CDR3 is built from 12 residues. Germline CDR1 is MDHEN and CDR2 is SYDVKM. V lost 10 bases and J lost 10; bases outside the gene matches: 9. This chain uses TRBV28 with TRBJ1-2, with TRBD1 identical over 10 bases. Sequenced material: cord blood. This TCR was sampled from a newborn girl in good health. The CDR3 here is CATSGTGAHYTF. The CDR3 nucleotides are TGTGCCACTTCCGGGACAGGGGCCCACTACACCTTC.